The 26 T cell receptor beta chains listed next were all sequenced from one sample in a study of identical twins. One entry per CDR3 protein results from TCRdb running MiXCR on the 5' RACE reads. The sample lists some 260,000 distinct CDR3 sequences, over 13% seen once, with 7% to 9% in the top ten. The material sequenced was memory (CD45RO+) T cells sorted from blood. The receptors originated from a woman aged 18-29 years in good health.

This clonotype was recorded at least ten times. The V gene is TRBV3-1, the J gene TRBJ1-5; D is undetermined. This CDR3 has 13 residues. V lost 0 bases, J lost 7 bases, and 7 bases lay in between. The germline V gene encodes CDR1 LGHDT and CDR2 YNNKEL (reference sequence). The CDR3 nucleotides are TGTGCCAGCAGCCAAGACTTATCGCAGCCCCAGCATTTT. Amino acids: CASSQDLSQPQHF.

This clonotype was recorded a few times. This chain joins TRBV21-1 and TRBJ1-5; the table's D call, TRBD1, was not checked against the DNA. TRBV21-1 is classified as a pseudogene. The CDR3 consists of 15 residues. The CDR3 sequence is CASSAATGLNQPQHF. CDR3 sequence (DNA): TGTGCCAGCAGCGCAGCGACAGGCTTGAATCAGCCCCAGCATTTT.

This clonotype was seen a few times. This chain links TRBV12-3 or TRBV12-4 with TRBJ2-1; maybe TRBD1 (7 bases). Trimming stripped 5 bases from V and 9 bases from J, with 17 bases between. The CDR3 has 14 amino acids. The DNA of the CDR3 is TGTGCCAGCAGTCGTTCAGGAGGGGGCTTTGAGCAGTTCTTC. As protein: CASSRSGGGFEQFF.

This clonotype was counted a few times. V gene TRBV5-1 combines with J gene TRBJ2-1, with D possibly being TRBD2 (5 bases). Germline CDR1 reads SGHRS; CDR2 reads YFSETQ. V was clipped by 4 bases and J by 4 bases, with 12 bases between them. This CDR3 has 14 amino acids. DNA of the CDR3: TGCGCCAGCAGCCGAACCGGGAATTACAATGAGCAGTTCTTC. Protein product: CASSRTGNYNEQFF.

This clonotype was seen only a few times. The J gene is TRBJ1-1, the V gene TRBV6-1; the D gene is possibly TRBD1 (5 bases). Germline V lookup: CDR1 MNHNS, CDR2 SASEGT. V lost 6 bases and J 1 base, leaving 15 bases between the germline ends. The CDR3 has 15 residues. CDR3 sequence reads: CASRPFRGGNTEAFF. CDR3 nucleotides: TGTGCCAGCAGACCCTTCCGGGGGGGGAACACTGAAGCTTTCTTT.

This chain joins TRBV4-3 and TRBJ1-6; D is uncertain. Between the trimmed V and J ends, which lost 4 bases and 8 bases, there was a span of 9 bases. From germline, CDR1 is LGHNA and CDR2 YSLEER. The CDR3 runs to 13 residues. The CDR3, as DNA: TGCGCCAGCAGCCCCGAAGGGTATTCACCCCTCCACTTT. Translation: CASSPEGYSPLHF.

Only a few counts were recorded for this clonotype. The gene calls are TRBV3-1 and TRBJ2-3; D may be TRBD1 (5 bases). There are 15 residues in the CDR3. Trimming took off 0 bases at V and 6 bases at J, with 13 bases between the two ends. Germline lookup yields CDR1 LGHDT and CDR2 YNNKEL (reference sequence). The CDR3 DNA is TGTGCCAGCAGCCAAGAATTGGACATAAGGGATACGCAGTATTTT. This translates into CASSQELDIRDTQYF.

The rearrangement joins TRBV12-3 or TRBV12-4 to TRBJ1-2; D remains unclear. This CDR3 has 14 residues. With 11 bases removed from V and 3 bases from J, the gap between germline ends came to 19 bases. CDR3 DNA sequence: TGTGCCGTAAAGCAATTCCAGCTTCACTATGGCTACACCTTC. The encoded protein is CAVKQFQLHYGYTF.

This clonotype appeared a few times. J is TRBJ1-3 and V is TRBV20-1, with a weak D call TRBD1 (6 bases). Trimming pared 3 bases from V and 4 bases from J, leaving 16 bases between. The CDR3 is made up of 15 amino acids. Germline assignment: CDR1 DFQATT and CDR2 SNEGSKA (reference sequence). The CDR3 nucleotides are TGCAGTGCTAGTACGCAGGGGACGTGGGGAAACACCATATATTTT. This sequence encodes CSASTQGTWGNTIYF.

This rearrangement joins TRBV4-3 to TRBJ2-2; no clear D gene. Germline assignment: CDR1 LGHNA and CDR2 YSLEER. Trimming pared 0 bases from V and 4 bases from J, leaving 9 bases between. The CDR3 spans 15 residues. The CDR3 nucleotides read TGCGCCAGCAGCCAAGATTTCCGTTCCACCGGGGAGCTGTTTTTT. Translation gives CASSQDFRSTGELFF.

The CDR3 loop is CASSEIRRSQYF. As DNA, the CDR3 is TGTGCCAGCAGTGAAATTCGGCGGTCGCAGTATTTT. The rearrangement uses TRBV2 and TRBJ2-3; D unclear. Germline V gene lookup returns CDR1 SNHLY and CDR2 FYNNEI. The CDR3 length is 12 residues. The V and J ends lost 2 bases and 10 bases respectively, with 10 bases between them.

The table lists this clonotype with many counts. This chain links TRBV10-3 with TRBJ2-1; unclear D gene. The CDR3 totals 11 residues. Germline CDR1 is ENHRY and CDR2 is SYGVKD. Trimming shortened V by 7 bases and J by 3 bases, and 4 bases separated the two germline ends. In DNA form, the CDR3 reads TGTGCCATCAAGGACTACAATGAGCAGTTCTTC. It encodes CAIKDYNEQFF.

Only a few counts were recorded for this clonotype. V usage is TRBV10-3 and J usage is TRBJ2-1; D remains ambiguous. Germline CDR1 and CDR2: ENHRY and SYGVKD. This CDR3 comprises 14 residues. Trimming took off 0 bases at V and 5 bases at J, with 8 bases between the two ends. The CDR3: CAISESGWDNEQFF. Written as DNA, the CDR3 is TGTGCCATCAGTGAGTCCGGATGGGACAATGAGCAGTTCTTC.

The chain uses TRBV4-1 and TRBJ2-7; 10 nucleotides line up with TRBD1. CDR1 and CDR2 (germline): MGHRA, YSYEKL. The length of the CDR3 is 15 residues. V lost 4 bases to trimming and J lost 7 bases; unmatched junction nucleotides: 10. CDR3 protein: CASSPPDRGVGEQYF. The CDR3 DNA follows: TGCGCCAGCAGCCCCCCGGACAGGGGGGTAGGGGAGCAGTACTTC.

This clonotype was picked up many times. This chain connects TRBV7-2 to TRBJ2-2; TRBD1 matches at 7 bases. The CDR3 is 14 amino acids. Trimming cost V 9 bases and J 6 bases; bases outside gene matches: 10. Germline V lookup: CDR1 SGHTA, CDR2 FQGNSA. As DNA, the CDR3 is TGTGCCAGTTCATCTACAGGGGTAGCCGGGGAGCTGTTTTTT. Translated, it gives CASSSTGVAGELFF.

The chain is built from TRBV2 and TRBJ2-1; 10 bases are shared with TRBD2. CDR1 is SNHLY and CDR2 is FYNNEI in the germline V gene. The CDR3 is 15 residues long. After removal of 6 bases from V and 5 bases from J, the junction contained 7 bases not matched to a gene. The CDR3 spells CASRITSGTHNEQFF. The CDR3 bases are TGTGCCAGCAGGATTACTAGCGGGACTCACAATGAGCAGTTCTTC.

The chain is built from TRBV6-1 and TRBJ2-2; 9 bases map to TRBD2. From germline, CDR1 is MNHNS and CDR2 SASEGT. This CDR3 spans 15 amino acids. V shed 5 bases and J 4 bases; nucleotides not matched to a gene: 5. The chain's CDR3 is CASSPGLALTGELFF. Written as DNA, the CDR3 is TGTGCCAGCAGTCCGGGACTAGCCCTCACCGGGGAGCTGTTTTTT.

V is TRBV19 and J is TRBJ2-3; 8 bases line up with TRBD1. Germline loops: CDR1 LNHDA, CDR2 SQIVND (reference sequence). The CDR3 totals 14 residues. V gave up 10 bases and J gave up 2 bases; unmatched junction bases: 8. The CDR3 sequence is CATKDREVTDTQYF. The CDR3, as DNA: TGTGCCACCAAGGACAGGGAAGTCACAGATACGCAGTATTTT. The complete variable domain, with remaining parts taken from reference TRBV19 and TRBJ2-3, reads DGGITQSPKYLFRKEGQNVTLSCEQNLNHDAMYWYRQDPGQGLRLIYYSQIVNDFQKGDIAEGYSVSREKKESFPLTVTSAQKNPTAFYLCATKDREVTDTQYFGPGTRLTVL.

The table lists this clonotype with many counts. DNA of the CDR3: TGTGCCAGTACTTCTCTCACCGGCTGGAGAGAGCAGTACTTC. It translates to CASTSLTGWREQYF. V and J are TRBV28 and TRBJ2-7; D gene uncertain. The CDR3 consists of 14 residues. Trimming left V 9 bases short and J 7 bases short, with 22 bases between. The germline V gene has CDR1 MDHEN and CDR2 SYDVKM.

There are a few counts of this clonotype. J is TRBJ1-1 and V is TRBV20-1, with TRBD1 matching over 9 bases. V lost 1 base and J lost 5; bases outside the gene matches: 2. Germline V gene sequence: CDR1 DFQATT, CDR2 SNEGSKA (reference sequence). The CDR3 totals 13 residues. The CDR3 region is CSARGQGETEAFF. The CDR3 nucleotides read TGCAGTGCTAGAGGACAGGGGGAAACTGAAGCTTTCTTT.

This clonotype was seen only a few times. The chain uses TRBV20-1 and TRBJ1-6; D is undetermined. Germline V gene sequence: CDR1 DFQATT, CDR2 SNEGSKA (reference sequence). The V end lost 0 bases, the J end lost 10 bases, and 7 bases lay between the germline ends. This CDR3 region has 12 residues. Written as DNA, the CDR3 is TGCAGTGCTAGAGATCCGCAATCACCCCTCCACTTT. This sequence encodes CSARDPQSPLHF.

The rearrangement links TRBV12-3 or TRBV12-4 to TRBJ2-5, with D uncertain. The CDR3 contains 15 residues. V was shortened by 5 bases and J by 2 bases, with 15 bases between the two germline ends. The CDR3 DNA sequence: TGTGCCAGCAGTCCTTCAGCCTGGCCTCAAGAGACCCAGTACTTC. Protein sequence: CASSPSAWPQETQYF.

This clonotype rates as medium-sized (0.01 to 0.1%). The rearrangement uses TRBV3-1 and TRBJ2-3; D may be TRBD1 (5 bases). The germline CDR1 and CDR2 sequences are LGHDT and YNNKEL (reference sequence). The CDR3 contains 13 residues. V was clipped by 3 bases and J by 6 bases, with 10 bases between them. This CDR3 is CASSHRGVDTQYF. The CDR3 coding sequence is TGTGCCAGCAGCCATAGGGGTGTGGATACGCAGTATTTT.

The chain has TRBV5-1 and TRBJ2-1; TRBD2 is a possible D gene (6 bases). Trimming pared 1 base from V and 7 bases from J, leaving 27 bases between. The CDR3 is 19 amino acids. CDR1 is SGHRS and CDR2 is YFSETQ in the germline V gene. The CDR3 coding sequence is TGCGCCAGCAGCTTGTCCCCCTCCTCTCTAGCAATGGCGGGGAATGAGCAGTTCTTC. Protein sequence: CASSLSPSSLAMAGNEQFF. The full variable domain, completed using reference TRBV5-1 and TRBJ2-1, is KAGVTQTPRYLIKTRGQQVTLSCSPISGHRSVSWYQQTPGQGLQFLFEYFSETQRNKGNFPGRFSGRQFSNSRSEMNVSTLELGDSALYLCASSLSPSSLAMAGNEQFFGPGTRLTVL.

The rearrangement joins TRBV29-1 to TRBJ1-6; D not certain. Per the germline V gene, CDR1 is SQVTM and CDR2 is ANQGSEA. The CDR3 runs 13 residues. V was trimmed by 4 bases and J by 9 bases, leaving 13 bases between them. CDR3 in amino acids: CSVVLEWGSPLHF. The DNA of the CDR3 is TGCAGCGTTGTCCTCGAATGGGGTTCACCCCTCCACTTT.

In this sample, this clonotype turned up a few times. The chain is built from TRBV20-1 and TRBJ1-2; D unclear. Trimming removed 2 bases from V and 4 bases from J, with 11 bases in between. CDR1 and CDR2 from the germline V gene are DFQATT and SNEGSKA (reference sequence). The CDR3 sequence is 13 residues long. The CDR3 region is CSARSGGIYGYTF. The CDR3 region has the DNA TGCAGTGCTAGATCGGGAGGGATCTATGGCTACACCTTC.